What follows are 24 T cell receptor beta chains derived from one specimen sequenced in a study of T cells after yellow fever vaccination. TCRdb itself ran the 5' RACE reads through MiXCR, one entry per CDR3 protein. The sample shows approximately 510,000 distinct CDR3 sequences, just over 20% of them seen only once. Sequencing used PBMCs, obtained 21 days after the first yellow fever vaccination. The receptors come from a young man who received the YFV17D yellow fever vaccine.

The rearrangement uses TRBV7-2 and TRBJ1-3, with TRBD1 as a possible D gene (5 bases). V was cut by 2 bases and J by 0 bases, with 17 bases left in between. The CDR3 is 18 residues long. The germline gives CDR1 SGHTA, CDR2 FQGNSA. CDR3 coding DNA: TGTGCCAGCAGCTTATCGCAAGGCGGGACCACCTCTGGAAACACCATATATTTT. This gives the protein CASSLSQGGTTSGNTIYF.

The rearrangement joins TRBV6-5 to TRBJ1-3; maybe TRBD1 (5 bases). Deletions cut 4 bases from V and 3 bases from J, with 13 bases between. The CDR3 sequence is 15 residues long. Germline lookup yields CDR1 MNHEY and CDR2 SVGAGI. CDR3 in amino acids: CASSFGQGFGNTIYF. The CDR3 DNA sequence: TGTGCCAGCAGTTTTGGTCAGGGATTTGGAAACACCATATATTTT.

The chain has TRBV6-5 and TRBJ1-1; D remains ambiguous. Trimming removed 2 bases from V and 4 bases from J, with 14 bases in between. This CDR3 is 15 amino acids long. Germline V gene data show CDR1 as MNHEY and CDR2 as SVGAGI. This CDR3 reads CASSYEGRASTEAFF. The CDR3 coding sequence is TGTGCCAGCAGTTACGAGGGAAGGGCCAGCACTGAAGCTTTCTTT.

This clonotype was seen a handful of times. The chain has TRBV28 and TRBJ2-4, with D perhaps TRBD1 or TRBD2 (5 bases each). Trimming shortened V by 5 bases and J by 0 bases, and 14 bases separated the two germline ends. Germline values: CDR1 MDHEN, CDR2 SYDVKM. The CDR3 runs to 16 residues. The CDR3 is CASSRGPLEAKNIQYF. In nucleotides, the CDR3 is TGTGCCAGCAGTAGGGGACCCCTAGAAGCCAAAAACATTCAGTACTTC.

The chain is built from TRBV20-1 and TRBJ2-1, with TRBD2 matching 10 bases. Germline CDR1 reads DFQATT; CDR2 reads SNEGSKA (reference sequence). The CDR3 length is 16 residues. V shed 1 base and J 13 bases; nucleotides not matched to a gene: 16. CDR3 nucleotide sequence: TGCAGTGCTAGAGCCCCACTAGCGGGGAACTACAATGTCCAGTTCTTC. It translates to CSARAPLAGNYNVQFF.

This clonotype was seen more than once but under ten times. V and J are TRBV4-2 and TRBJ2-5, with D tentatively TRBD2 (6 bases). Between the trimmed V and J ends, which lost 4 bases and 2 bases, there was a span of 20 bases. Germline values: CDR1 LGHNA, CDR2 YNFKEQ. CDR3 length: 17 amino acids. CDR3 DNA sequence: TGTGCCAGCAGCCTTAACGCAGAAGGAGGGGTTCAAGAGACCCAGTACTTC. Protein sequence: CASSLNAEGGVQETQYF.

The V call is TRBV10-2, the J call TRBJ2-3, with a possible D match to TRBD2 (5 bases). Trimming took 3 bases from V and 1 from J, leaving 14 bases between them. The CDR3 consists of 16 residues. CDR1 is WSHSY, CDR2 SAAADI, per germline. The CDR3 coding sequence is TGCGCCAGCAGTGAAGTTGCCCGGACTCGCACAGATACGCAGTATTTT. Translating gives CASSEVARTRTDTQYF.

A few counts support this clonotype. The chain recombines TRBV5-1 with TRBJ2-6; tentative D call: TRBD1 (6 bases). The CDR3 sequence is 19 residues long. Trimming removed 5 bases from V and 0 bases from J, with 21 bases in between. The V gene's germline CDR1 is SGHRS and CDR2 YFSETQ. In DNA, the CDR3 is TGCGCCAGCAGTTTCCGGATACAGGGCTCCCTCTCTGGGGCCAACGTCCTGACTTTC. This gives the protein CASSFRIQGSLSGANVLTF.

CDR3 DNA sequence: TGTGCCAGCACCCCCCGGTGGGGGAACTATGGCTACACCTTC. Protein: CASTPRWGNYGYTF. V and J are TRBV27 and TRBJ1-2; weak D call: TRBD1 (5 bases). CDR3 length: 14 residues. CDR1 MNHEY and CDR2 SMNVEV come from the germline V gene (reference sequence). V dropped 7 bases and J dropped 2 bases, with 14 bases sitting between them.

The chain links TRBV7-2 to TRBJ2-5; D unclear. There are 17 residues in the CDR3. Germline V gene data show CDR1 as SGHTA and CDR2 as FQGNSA. V gave up 5 bases and J gave up 5 bases, with 24 bases separating them. CDR3 sequence (DNA): TGTGCCAGCAGCCTGCGGCATTTGCAAGACTGGCGGGAGACCCAGTACTTC. It specifies CASSLRHLQDWRETQYF.

A few counts support this clonotype. The V and J genes are TRBV14 and TRBJ2-3, with unresolved D. The length of the CDR3 is 16 residues. CDR1 and CDR2 from the germline V gene are SGHDN and FVKESK. V lost 3 bases and J 4 bases, leaving 17 bases between the germline ends. Written as DNA, the CDR3 is TGTGCCAGCAGCCATTTAGACGGCCCCCAAGCAGATACGCAGTATTTT. Protein: CASSHLDGPQADTQYF.

Remarks on this clonotype: At one of its ends the junction is not consistent with the germline gene, which may arise from a read error. This chain links TRBV3-1 with TRBJ2-7; D uncertain. Germline V lookup: CDR1 LGHDT, CDR2 YNNKEL (reference sequence). The CDR3 runs to 12 residues. CDR3 nucleotides: TGTGCCTGCAGCCACACTTCCTACGAGCAGTACTTC. Its translation: CACSHTSYEQYF.

The DNA of the CDR3 is TGTGCCATCAGTGACGGGGGTAGCACAGATACGCAGTATTTT. Protein sequence: CAISDGGSTDTQYF. This chain joins TRBV10-3 and TRBJ2-3; a weak D match, TRBD2 (6 bases). The CDR3 sequence is 14 residues long. V lost 3 bases to trimming and J lost 0 bases, with 7 bases between them. CDR1 is ENHRY, CDR2 SYGVKD, per germline.

The rearrangement joins TRBV6-1 to TRBJ1-3; D unresolved. Germline loops: CDR1 MNHNS, CDR2 SASEGT. CDR3 length equals 14 residues. V was pared by 2 bases and J by 11 bases, with 16 bases between. CDR3 residues: CASSEIPNTAAIYF. The CDR3 DNA reads TGTGCCAGCAGTGAAATCCCAAATACCGCCGCCATATATTTT.

This sequence joins TRBV4-2 and TRBJ2-1; D may correspond to TRBD1 or TRBD2 (5 bases each). V was clipped by 5 bases and J by 8 bases, with 16 bases between them. Per germline, CDR1 LGHNA and CDR2 YNFKEQ. The CDR3 sequence is 14 residues long. DNA of the CDR3: TGTGCCAGCAGCTCCCTGGGGGAGTGGGATGAGCAGTTCTTC. Residues: CASSSLGEWDEQFF.

V usage is TRBV4-3 and J usage is TRBJ2-1; 7 positions match TRBD2. Germline V gene data show CDR1 as LGHNA and CDR2 as YSLEER. V lost 1 base, J lost 6 bases, and 12 bases stayed unmatched. The CDR3 is 17 amino acids. As DNA, the CDR3 is TGCGCCAGCAGCCAAGCTCTCTCGGGGGGAAGGTTCAATGAGCAGTTCTTC. Residues: CASSQALSGGRFNEQFF.

The table lists this clonotype with a few counts. This chain joins TRBV6-1 and TRBJ2-2; D might be TRBD2 (5 bases). Germline-derived CDR1 and CDR2 are MNHNS and SASEGT. Trimming removed 4 bases at V and 7 bases at J, with 10 bases between. This CDR3 has 13 amino acids. CDR3 residues: CASSGRGYGELFF. For the CDR3, the DNA is TGTGCCAGCAGTGGCCGGGGTTACGGGGAGCTGTTTTTT.

The V gene is TRBV5-1, the J gene TRBJ2-7; either TRBD1 or TRBD2 may fit D (6 bases each). The V gene's germline CDR1 is SGHRS and CDR2 YFSETQ. This CDR3 comprises 16 residues. V gave up 4 bases and J gave up 1 base, with 18 bases separating them. The CDR3 region has the DNA TGCGCCAGCAGCGAGGGGGGCCATACCAGATCCTACGAGCAGTACTTC. Encoded protein: CASSEGGHTRSYEQYF.

The J gene is TRBJ1-1, the V gene TRBV12-3 or TRBV12-4; 8 bases line up with TRBD1. The CDR3 runs 14 residues. Unmatched junction bases numbered 9, after V lost 6 bases and J lost 6 bases. CDR3 protein: CASSSQGAIAEAFF. The CDR3, as DNA: TGTGCCAGCAGCTCTCAGGGGGCTATTGCTGAAGCTTTCTTT.

This clonotype was picked up a small number of times. This chain joins TRBV5-5 and TRBJ1-2, with a possible D match to TRBD1 (5 bases). The germline V and J ends were trimmed by 3 bases and 4 bases, with 10 bases remaining between them. The CDR3 length is 13 residues. Germline CDR1 reads SGHKS; CDR2 reads YYEKEE (reference sequence). Written as DNA, the CDR3 is TGTGCCAGCAGCTCGTCCGGGACCTATGGCTACACCTTC. It yields the protein CASSSSGTYGYTF.

The chain joins TRBV5-4 to TRBJ2-7; D is undetermined. CDR3 length equals 12 residues. V lost 4 bases and J 3 bases, leaving 8 bases between the germline ends. Per the germline V gene, CDR1 is SGHNT and CDR2 is YYREEE (reference sequence). The CDR3 DNA reads TGTGCCAGCAGCCAAAGGGTCTACGAGCAGTACGTC. Translated, it gives CASSQRVYEQYV.

The J gene is TRBJ2-1, the V gene TRBV29-1; 10 positions agree with TRBD2. This CDR3 region has 17 residues. Per germline, CDR1 SQVTM and CDR2 ANQGSEA. V was clipped by 6 bases and J by 3 bases; unmatched bases: 14. CDR3 loop: CSVHSLAGDQYYNEQFF. CDR3 coding DNA: TGCAGCGTACACTCTCTAGCGGGGGATCAATACTACAATGAGCAGTTCTTC.

V and J are TRBV27 and TRBJ2-7; D is possibly TRBD2 (5 bases). The CDR3 is 14 amino acids. V lost 3 bases and J 4 bases, leaving 13 bases between the germline ends. Germline V gives CDR1 MNHEY, CDR2 SMNVEV (reference sequence). The CDR3 bases are TGTGCCAGCAGTTTCGGGATCGGAGCTTACGAGCAGTACGTC. The encoded protein is CASSFGIGAYEQYV.

A few counts support this clonotype. The chain employs TRBV28 and TRBJ2-1; D is undetermined. The CDR3 extends over 12 amino acids. CDR1 and CDR2 from the germline V gene are MDHEN and SYDVKM. V was shortened by 1 base and J by 9 bases, with 7 bases between the two germline ends. The CDR3 region is CASSLYKGEQFF. CDR3 nucleotide sequence: TGTGCCAGCAGTTTATACAAGGGTGAGCAGTTCTTC. The whole variable domain, filled in from reference TRBV28 and TRBJ2-1, reads DVKVTQSSRYLVKRTGEKVFLECVQDMDHENMFWYRQDPGLGLRLIYFSYDVKMKEKGDIPEGYSVSREKKERFSLILESASTNQTSMYLCASSLYKGEQFFGPGTRLTVL.